These 5 T cell receptor beta chains share one sample of origin, sequenced in a study of blood T cell repertoires in COVID-19. Produced via immunoSEQ multiplex PCR; TCRdb's table is partial and in-frame only. The sample has over 200,000 clones, around nine tenths seen once. Material for sequencing was peripheral blood. These receptors all stem from a man aged 35 to 55 who had recovered from COVID-19.

The chain combines TRBV19 with TRBJ2-7; 9 nucleotides agree with TRBD1. Germline V gene lookup returns CDR1 LNHDA and CDR2 SQIVND (reference sequence). The V segment lost 5 bases and the J segment 1 base; nucleotides outside the gene matches: 6. The CDR3 covers 15 residues. The CDR3 DNA reads TGTGCCAGTAGTGTACAGGGGGCTAGTTCCTACGAGCAGTACTTC. As protein: CASSVQGASSYEQYF. The whole variable domain, remainder taken from reference TRBV19 and TRBJ2-7, is DGGITQSPKYLFRKEGQNVTLSCEQNLNHDAMYWYRQDPGQGLRLIYYSQIVNDFQKGDIAEGYSVSREKKESFPLTVTSAQKNPTAFYLCASSVQGASSYEQYFGPGTRLTVT.

As to this clone: The sample holds other DNA sequences that translate to the same CDR3. V is TRBV18 and J is TRBJ2-7; no clear D gene. CDR1 KGHSH and CDR2 LQKENI come from the germline V gene. Trimming took 3 bases from V and 0 from J, leaving 3 bases between them. This CDR3 contains 12 residues. This CDR3 is CASSPSSYEQYF. CDR3 in DNA: TGTGCCAGCTCACCGAGCTCCTACGAGCAGTACTTC.

The V and J genes are TRBV5-1 and TRBJ2-5; 10 bases are a match to TRBD2. The CDR3 is made up of 19 amino acids. The V and J ends lost 5 bases and 1 base, in that order; junction bases with no gene match: 17. Per germline, CDR1 SGHRS and CDR2 YFSETQ. The CDR3 loop is CASRILALAGGSLQETQYF. CDR3 sequence (DNA): TGCGCCAGCAGAATCTTAGCCTTAGCGGGGGGTTCCCTCCAAGAGACCCAGTACTTC. Full variable domain (rest looked up from reference TRBV5-1 and TRBJ2-5): KAGVTQTPRYLIKTRGQQVTLSCSPISGHRSVSWYQQTPGQGLQFLFEYFSETQRNKGNFPGRFSGRQFSNSRSEMNVSTLELGDSALYLCASRILALAGGSLQETQYFGPGTRLLVL.

The CDR3 loop reads CAISEPGQFQETQYF. The CDR3 DNA is TGTGCCATCAGTGAGCCGGGACAGTTCCAAGAGACCCAGTACTTC. V gene TRBV10-3 combines with J gene TRBJ2-5; 7 bases are a match to TRBD1. Trimming cost V 2 bases and J 1 base; bases outside gene matches: 4. The CDR3 spans 15 residues. Germline-derived CDR1 and CDR2 are ENHRY and SYGVKD.

The chain joins TRBV19 to TRBJ1-2; 7 bases align to TRBD1. J gave up 2 bases and V 7 bases, and 7 bases lay outside the gene matches. CDR3 length equals 14 residues. CDR1 and CDR2 (germline): LNHDA, SQIVND (reference sequence). The CDR3 nucleotides are TGTGCCAGTAAGGCAATGGGACAGAACTATGGCTACACCTTC. This codes for CASKAMGQNYGYTF. Together with reference TRBV19 and TRBJ1-2, the CDR3 gives the full variable domain: DGGITQSPKYLFRKEGQNVTLSCEQNLNHDAMYWYRQDPGQGLRLIYYSQIVNDFQKGDIAEGYSVSREKKESFPLTVTSAQKNPTAFYLCASKAMGQNYGYTFGSGTRLTVV.